These 8 T cell receptor beta chains originate from one sample sequenced in a study of T cell responses to AZD1222 COVID-19 vaccine. TCRdb keeps only in-frame clones here, not all; method: immunoSEQ multiplex PCR. The sample contains about 53,000 clones, approximately 84% of which appear only once. The specimen was peripheral blood, collected on day 0 of AZD1222 vaccination. The receptor source for this set is an adult in good health.

This chain connects TRBV11-3 to TRBJ2-7, with D perhaps TRBD2 (5 bases). The CDR3 length is 14 residues. Per germline, CDR1 SGHNT and CDR2 YENEEA. The ends were cut back, 1 base at V and 2 bases at J, with 9 bases in the middle. The CDR3 sequence is CASSLAGKTYEQYF. As DNA, the CDR3 is TGTGCCAGCAGCTTAGCCGGGAAAACCTACGAGCAGTACTTC. The whole variable domain, filled in from reference TRBV11-3 and TRBJ2-7, reads EAGVVQSPRYKIIEKKQPVAFWCNPISGHNTLYWYLQNLGQGPELLIRYENEEAVDDSQLPKDRFSAERLKGVDSTLKIQPAELGDSAVYLCASSLAGKTYEQYFGPGTRLTVT.

The genes are TRBV4-2 and TRBJ1-3, with 9 bases fitting TRBD1. Per the germline V gene, CDR1 is LGHNA and CDR2 is YNFKEQ. V shed 4 bases and J 3 bases; nucleotides not matched to a gene: 10. This CDR3 is 17 amino acids long. The CDR3 sequence is CASSPQSGQGGGNTIYF. The CDR3 region has the DNA TGTGCCAGCAGCCCACAATCGGGACAGGGAGGTGGAAACACCATATATTTT.

The chain recombines TRBV18 with TRBJ2-3; 14 nucleotides line up with TRBD2. The V segment lost 6 bases and the J segment 3 bases; nucleotides outside the gene matches: 8. Germline values: CDR1 KGHSH, CDR2 LQKENI. There are 17 residues in the CDR3. Here the CDR3 reads CASSLGTSGRYTDTQYF. The CDR3 bases are TGTGCCAGCTCCCTTGGGACTAGCGGGAGATATACAGATACGCAGTATTTT.

V usage is TRBV7-8 and J usage is TRBJ2-7; D ambiguous. The germline V gene has CDR1 SGHVS and CDR2 FQNEAQ. Trimming stripped 5 bases from V and 3 bases from J, with 8 bases between. The CDR3 has 12 amino acids. The DNA of the CDR3 is TGTGCCAGCAGCCGAGGCGGCTACGAGCAGTACTTC. Protein sequence: CASSRGGYEQYF.

The CDR3 DNA is TGTGCCAGCAGTCCTGCGGGGGGACAGAATCAGCCCCAGCATTTT. Translation: CASSPAGGQNQPQHF. The chain links TRBV28 to TRBJ1-5; 7 bases are shared with TRBD1. Trimming cost V 5 bases and J 4 bases; bases outside gene matches: 8. CDR1 and CDR2 (germline): MDHEN, SYDVKM. The CDR3 loop spans 15 amino acids.

The chain has TRBV19 and TRBJ1-5; 7 bases agree with TRBD1. With 3 bases clipped from V and 7 bases from J, the junction kept 6 bases outside the gene matches. CDR3 length: 14 amino acids. Germline V gene sequence: CDR1 LNHDA, CDR2 SQIVND (reference sequence). DNA for the CDR3: TGTGCCAGTAGTATCGACAGGGACGTACAGCCCCAGCATTTT. As protein: CASSIDRDVQPQHF.

V gene TRBV9 combines with J gene TRBJ1-3; D unresolved. The CDR3 is 14 amino acids. CDR1 is SGDLS, CDR2 YYNGEE, per germline. V gave up 0 bases and J gave up 3 bases, with 7 bases separating them. As DNA, the CDR3 is TGTGCCAGCAGCGTAGGGCAGGTTGGAAACACCATATATTTT. Encoded protein: CASSVGQVGNTIYF.

This chain connects TRBV5-4 to TRBJ1-1; 7 positions agree with TRBD1. V lost 5 bases and J lost 1; bases outside the gene matches: 17. The CDR3 extends over 18 amino acids. The germline gives CDR1 SGHNT, CDR2 YYREEE (reference sequence). In DNA, the CDR3 is TGTGCCAGCAGGCTCCCAGATCGGCCAGGGGGATCGAACACTGAAGCTTTCTTT. Translated: CASRLPDRPGGSNTEAFF.